This TCR beta chain came from a study of T-cell reconstitution after alpha-beta-depleted transplantation in children (dated by TCRdb to between 2015 and 2016). Some background on the complete study: The study quantitatively tracked T-cell immune reconstitution after TCRalphabeta/CD19-depleted allogeneic hematopoietic cell transplantation in children using TCR repertoire profiling. The paper as a whole reports these results and caveats: Hyperexpanded clone frequencies declined over subsequent months; after one year, T-cell counts and TCRbeta diversity were mostly attributed to newly produced T cells. The apparently early recovery of alphabetaT-cell counts about two months after transplant reportedly depended on only several hundred rapidly expanded clones that came from non-depleted graft cells. In some patients, high TCRbeta diversity at day 60 was attributed to recipient T cells and intrathymic progenitors that had survived conditioning.

About this clonotype: Its cognate antigen has yet to be identified. The input lacks base qualities; no much larger clone sits a single base away.

V loses 5 bases of germline sequence and J loses 4 bases, and the interval between the two ends is 21 bases. CDR1 is given as SGHAT and CDR2 as FQNNGV, both from the germline V gene. The CDR3 contains 17 residues, cysteine and phenylalanine counted. Only the CDR3 portion is preserved as DNA: 51 bases, with reading frame beginning at the first base. To prepare the library, PCR was applied. Sequencing relied on an Illumina HiSeq 2500. TCR library preparation used molecular barcoding, with unique molecular identifiers applied to normalize quantification of the TCRbeta repertoire. Through fastp at Q25 and MiXCR, TCRdb rebuilt clones from the public reads, retaining in-frame beta chains. Rows are unified per CDR3 protein, each entry keeping the most common DNA and genes. For this sample there are 900,000 or so distinct CDR3 sequences; approximately 15% appear just once. The top ten clonotypes cover about 5% of the sample.

Sample treatment or condition, as interpreted from the label and publication: allogeneic hematopoietic cell transplantation with graft depleted of TCRalphabeta T cells and CD19 B cells. TCRalphabeta/CD19-depleted allogeneic hematopoietic cell grafts were given to the transplant recipients, all of whom were children. The sequence links TRBV11-2 to TRBJ2-1; the best D guess is TRBD1, with 5 bases matching. The material sequenced was PBMCs, mostly from graft donor cells, taken 360 days after TCRalphabeta/CD19-depleted stem cell transplant. This clonotype originated in a male patient younger than 18 who had a stem cell transplant for acute lymphoblastic leukemia, so the T cells may come from the graft donor. The CDR3 protein is CASSPRGELSYYNEQFF. The base sequence is TGTGCCAGCAGCCCTAGGGGCGAGCTATCCTATTACAATGAGCAGTTCTTC.